This TCR beta chain is drawn from a study of blood T cell repertoires in COVID-19. Overall study: Nucleic acid was either cDNA or gDNA, and it came from T cells, B-cell-depleted T cells, or PBMCs.

Data came from immunoSEQ multiplex PCR; TCRdb stores just in-frame clones and leaves some out. The table lists 45,000 to 55,000 clones, 70% to 90% of them singletons. The CDR3 totals 14 residues. Germline lookup yields CDR1 LGHNT and CDR2 FRNRAP. Trimming took 0 bases from V and 4 from J, leaving 9 bases between them. The sequencing sample was made of peripheral blood. The sequence came from a man in his 70s with active COVID-19. The chain employs TRBV12-5 and TRBJ1-1, with no clear D. In nucleotides, the CDR3 is TGTGCTAGTGGTTTGGTACCGGAGTCCACTGAAGCTTTCTTT. The encoded protein is CASGLVPESTEAFF.